A single TCR beta chain is shown here with its context. Its target is unknown. This sample is drawn from a study of beta chain features in type 1 diabetes. Study findings and constraints: Patients and controls would be equally affected if PCR favored shorter templates.

The germline CDR1 and CDR2 sequences are MNHEY and SMNVEV (reference sequence). The CDR3 runs 17 residues. V lost 8 bases and J 0 bases, leaving 19 bases between the germline ends. All of the isolated RNA was reverse transcribed, so expressed TCRB transcripts were sequenced. Only in-frame clones appear in the TCRdb table, and some are missing; sequencing was by immunoSEQ multiplex PCR. Among hundreds of thousands of clones listed, roughly a sixth were seen once. The clonotype comes from a woman under 30 in good health. The sequencing sample was made of naive CD4+ T cells from blood. V gene TRBV27 combines with J gene TRBJ2-2, with D unresolved. The chain's CDR3 is CASPESVGLTNTGELFF. The CDR3 nucleotides read TGTGCCAGCCCCGAGTCTGTAGGGCTGACGAACACCGGGGAGCTGTTTTTT.